Listed below are T cell receptor beta chains from one sample, sequenced in a study of blood T cell repertoires in COVID-19. The table came from immunoSEQ multiplex PCR; TCRdb's copy has only in-frame clones and leaves some out. The table has 150,000 or so clones, less than 90% seen once. The specimen was peripheral blood. The receptors shown here come from a man between 18 and 29 years old with active or convalescent COVID-19. Each CDR3 is given with its conserved first and last residue. Fields, in order: CDR3 length, J gene, D gene, V gene, clone size, CDR3 protein, CDR3 DNA. The D gene is left open where the match is weak. The size of a clone is reported for some rows only, either as once, few or many, or as a class for expanded clones.

cdr3_length: 14
j_call: TRBJ1-2
d_call: TRBD1
v_call: TRBV7-3
clone_size: once
cdr3_aa: CASSLPGTGAGYTF
cdr3_nt: TGTGCCAGCAGCTTACCCGGGACAGGGGCCGGCTACACCTTC

cdr3_length: 13
j_call: TRBJ2-1
d_call: TRBD2
v_call: TRBV2
clone_size: .
cdr3_aa: CASRAGGYNEQFF
cdr3_nt: TGTGCCAGCAGGGCGGGAGGGTACAATGAGCAGTTCTTC

cdr3_length: 15
j_call: TRBJ2-2
d_call: .
v_call: TRBV9
clone_size: .
cdr3_aa: CASSPTASNTGELFF
cdr3_nt: TGTGCCAGCAGCCCCACTGCTTCGAACACCGGGGAGCTGTTTTTT

cdr3_length: 15
j_call: TRBJ1-2
d_call: .
v_call: TRBV6-5
clone_size: .
cdr3_aa: CASKDNGRGSYGYTF
cdr3_nt: TGTGCCAGCAAAGACAATGGCAGGGGCTCCTATGGCTACACCTTC

cdr3_length: 13
j_call: TRBJ1-2
d_call: .
v_call: TRBV27
clone_size: .
cdr3_aa: CASRDKLSYGYTF
cdr3_nt: TGTGCCAGCAGGGACAAATTAAGCTATGGCTACACCTTC

cdr3_length: 17
j_call: TRBJ2-2
d_call: TRBD2
v_call: TRBV19
clone_size: .
cdr3_aa: CASHSGLAGGSTGELFF
cdr3_nt: TGTGCCAGTCACTCGGGACTAGCGGGAGGCAGCACCGGGGAGCTGTTTTTT

cdr3_length: 14
j_call: TRBJ2-7
d_call: .
v_call: TRBV11-3
clone_size: .
cdr3_aa: CASSKDSLAYEQYF
cdr3_nt: TGTGCCAGCAGCAAGGACAGTCTCGCCTACGAGCAGTACTTC

cdr3_length: 17
j_call: TRBJ1-2
d_call: .
v_call: TRBV7-2
clone_size: .
cdr3_aa: CASSLDGGRRINYGYTF
cdr3_nt: TGTGCCAGCAGCCTAGACGGGGGGCGTCGAATTAACTATGGCTACACCTTC

cdr3_length: 20
j_call: TRBJ1-6
d_call: .
v_call: TRBV13
clone_size: .
cdr3_aa: CASSLGLGHGQQGRVSPLHF
cdr3_nt: TGTGCCAGCAGCTTAGGTCTGGGACACGGACAACAGGGAAGGGTTTCACCCCTCCACTTT

cdr3_length: 16
j_call: TRBJ2-3
d_call: .
v_call: TRBV11-2
clone_size: .
cdr3_aa: CASSPLRSPSTDTQYF
cdr3_nt: TGTGCCAGCAGTCCCCTTCGGAGCCCTAGCACAGATACGCAGTATTTT

cdr3_length: 15
j_call: TRBJ1-2
d_call: TRBD1
v_call: TRBV6-2/TRBV6-3
clone_size: few
cdr3_aa: CASRPQGATNYGYTF
cdr3_nt: TGTGCCAGCAGACCTCAGGGGGCGACTAACTATGGCTACACCTTC

cdr3_length: 13
j_call: TRBJ2-7
d_call: .
v_call: TRBV28
clone_size: .
cdr3_aa: CASSSPGRYEQYF
cdr3_nt: TGTGCCAGCAGCTCCCCTGGCCGCTACGAGCAGTACTTC

cdr3_length: 14
j_call: TRBJ1-2
d_call: .
v_call: TRBV28
clone_size: .
cdr3_aa: CASSLGRPNYGYTF
cdr3_nt: TGTGCCAGCAGTTTGGGCAGACCTAACTATGGCTACACCTTC

cdr3_length: 15
j_call: TRBJ2-7
d_call: .
v_call: TRBV11-2
clone_size: .
cdr3_aa: CASSLGSRGTYEQYF
cdr3_nt: TGTGCCAGCAGCTTAGGAAGCAGGGGAACCTACGAGCAGTACTTC

cdr3_length: 15
j_call: TRBJ2-7
d_call: .
v_call: TRBV28
clone_size: .
cdr3_aa: CASSLGSPGIGEQYF
cdr3_nt: TGTGCCAGCAGTTTAGGAAGCCCAGGGATCGGCGAGCAGTACTTC